The table lists the clone carrying this TCR beta chain with a count of one. What it recognizes is unknown. The PCR ran on 60 Vbeta and 13 Jbeta primers. Generated by immunoSEQ multiplex PCR, the TCRdb table keeps only in-frame clones and is missing some. The profile shows around 100,000 clones, roughly 66% of them singletons. Losses at the gene ends were 3 bases for V and 4 bases for J; bases not matched to a gene: 10. The CDR3 is made up of 17 amino acids. CDR1 and CDR2 from the germline V gene are KGHSH and LQKENI. The source of the sample is a study of cytomegalovirus exposure and HLA in healthy donors. Whole-study context: There were 65 million to 85 million unique TCRs (from HLA-typed donors) in an early data release.

Study-wide results and limits: Immune exposure information comprised only CMV serostatus. TCR beta sequences reportedly predicted the HLA-A and HLA-B alleles of most subjects accurately. The dataset shows that most TCR sequences were rare, while some public TCRs occurred in many donors.

The clonotype was recovered from a woman aged 45-65 years in good health and CMV-seronegative. The source material was PBMCs. V is TRBV18 and J is TRBJ2-1; the match to TRBD1 covers 9 bases. The CDR3 protein is CASSPNTGTGTYNEQFF. DNA for the CDR3: TGTGCCAGCTCACCGAATACCGGGACAGGGACGTACAATGAGCAGTTCTTC. Full variable domain (outside the CDR3, taken from reference TRBV18 and TRBJ2-1): NAGVMQNPRHLVRRRGQEARLRCSPMKGHSHVYWYRQLPEEGLKFMVYLQKENIIDESGMPKERFSAEFPKEGPSILRIQQVVRGDSAAYFCASSPNTGTGTYNEQFFGPGTRLTVL.